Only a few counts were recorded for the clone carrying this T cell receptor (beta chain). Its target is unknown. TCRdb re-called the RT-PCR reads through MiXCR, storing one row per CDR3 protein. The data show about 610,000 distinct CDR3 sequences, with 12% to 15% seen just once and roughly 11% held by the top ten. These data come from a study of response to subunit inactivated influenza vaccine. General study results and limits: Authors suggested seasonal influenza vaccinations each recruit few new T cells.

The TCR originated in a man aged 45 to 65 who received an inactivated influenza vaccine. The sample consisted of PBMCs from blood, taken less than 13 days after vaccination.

This chain's CDR3 is CASSPTWGSDNEQFF. CDR3 in DNA: TGTGCCAGCTCCCCGACGTGGGGGTCCGACAATGAGCAGTTCTTC. J is TRBJ2-1 and V is TRBV18; D is perhaps TRBD1 or TRBD2 (5 bases each). Trimming left V 6 bases short and J 5 bases short, with 17 bases between. The CDR3 length is 15 residues. Germline values: CDR1 KGHSH, CDR2 LQKENI.